The sequence of this T cell receptor (beta chain) was determined in a study of vaccination effects on CD4 cells after COVID-19. Note on this clone: Its antigen is undetermined.

Germline CDR1 SGHNT, CDR2 YENEEA. Trimming removed 2 bases from V and 3 bases from J; junction bases left unmatched: 4. The length of the CDR3 is 16 residues. After expansion with viral peptide pools in the ViraFEST assay, antigen-specific CD4+ T cells were sequenced. Cultured cells yielded isolated CD4+ T cells after around 10 days. It was two doses of either the BNT162b2 or mRNA-1273 vaccine that participants received. Profiling relied on immunoSEQ multiplex PCR, and the TCRdb table lists in-frame clones only, not all of them. The table lists 30,000 to 40,000 clones, approximately 76% of them singletons, with 12% in the top ten.

This specimen consisted of CD4+ T cells from PBMCs cultured with HCoV-229E spike peptides, obtained after COVID-19 vaccination. V is TRBV11-3 and J is TRBJ2-3, with 11 bases fitting TRBD1. This clonotype was obtained from a human donor who received a COVID-19 vaccine. The DNA for the CDR3 is TGTGCCAGCAGCTTAATAGGGACAGGGGGGACAGATACGCAGTATTTT. Translation: CASSLIGTGGTDTQYF. Full variable domain (outside the CDR3, taken from reference TRBV11-3 and TRBJ2-3): EAGVVQSPRYKIIEKKQPVAFWCNPISGHNTLYWYLQNLGQGPELLIRYENEEAVDDSQLPKDRFSAERLKGVDSTLKIQPAELGDSAVYLCASSLIGTGGTDTQYFGPGTRLTVL.